Listed here is a single T cell receptor beta chain. Combining a sample-barcoded 5' primer with a J-beta primer mix, a second PCR ran for about 7 to 12 cycles. Every single cDNA molecule received a tag from a template-switch adaptor with 12 random nucleotides. From the 5' RACE reads, TCRdb called clonotypes with MiXCR, one entry per CDR3 protein. The sample lists about 800,000 distinct CDR3 sequences, about 25% occurring once. The data were taken from a study of blood T cells in healthy people across ages. This CDR3 is 14 amino acids long. The germline V gene has CDR1 ENHRY and CDR2 SYGVKD. J was trimmed by 6 bases and V by 6 bases; bases with no gene match: 7. These same records also appear under a second study, on T cells of mothers and their children. That study reports: The study recruited a few healthy Caucasian mothers and their six children as donors. Mothers gave over 8 million TCR beta CDR3 reads each, and children several million each. In both related and unrelated pairs, TCR recombination output is shaped similarly by thymic selection.

This sequence was found in a boy younger than 18 in good health. Sequencing used blood. The V and J genes are TRBV10-3 and TRBJ2-1, with 8 bases matching TRBD2. The CDR3 spells CAISRAGDFNEQFF. The CDR3 DNA reads TGTGCCATCAGCCGAGCGGGAGACTTCAATGAGCAGTTCTTC.